This T cell receptor (beta chain) was retrieved from a study of cytomegalovirus exposure and HLA in healthy donors (dated by TCRdb to 2016 to 2017). General notes on the study: In an earlier analysis of 550 to 750 of the donors, about 260 Gb of sequence data and just under 120 million unique TCR beta sequences from about 190 million T cells were reported. In a later analysis, previously published TCR beta repertoires from some 640 donors were re-analyzed and high-resolution HLA genotyping was added so that TCR occurrence patterns could be studied. The later analysis used no new phenotypic data to find candidate immune exposures, relying instead on TCR beta sequences and their occurrence across donors. An earlier analysis of 500 to 750 of the donors applied high-throughput TCR beta sequencing to assess whether each TCR beta V gene segment acted as functional or pseudogenic. Of the roughly 400 genotyped donors, 75% to 85% were placed in the genetic ancestry cluster associated with self-reported Caucasian donors. The number of donors typed differed by locus, with about 629-630 for A, B, C, DRB1 and DQB1, roughly 550 for DQA1, 606 for DPA1, and around 450 for DPB1. The study profiled the T cell repertoires of hundreds of subjects by immunosequencing and related them to cytomegalovirus serostatus. All discovery cohort repertoires had been generated on a single sequencing platform. HLA typing included class I and class II loci at four-digit resolution. On average, around 200,000 unique TCR beta nucleotide sequences were sequenced per donor among 350 to 400 genotyped donors of the cohort, with approximately 18% of those sequences being non-productive. Donor age, sex, ethnicity and CMV serostatus were collected together with the repertoire data. About 310 gigabases of sequencing data and some 85 million unique TCR sequences were included in an early release covering around 650 HLA-typed donors. In addition to the first cohort of 650 to 750 subjects, a separate validation cohort of over 90 different subjects was used. A later genetic analysis took genome-wide SNP genotypes for about 65% of the 666 donors and used that subset as a discovery cohort. The study aimed to test whether cataloging public T cell receptors could reveal signatures of past pathogen exposure. Because of strong linkage in the cohort, a handful of DR-DQ haplotypes were treated as single units for association and clustering. To predict cytomegalovirus infection status, the study combined high-throughput TCR immunosequencing, statistical association of individual TCRs with disease status, and machine learning. The full study reports these points: Across donors, most TCR sequences were observed very rarely, whereas some public TCRs were present in many individuals. The classifier was reported to diagnose cytomegalovirus status with high specificity and sensitivity in both the original and validation cohorts. A later genetic analysis reported fewer N-insertions in productive TCRs among donors in an Asian-associated ancestry cluster than the roughly 620-donor mean. In a later analysis, most CMV-associated TCR beta chains were found to appear HLA-restricted, with HLA associations seemingly driven largely by CMV exposure. Linkage disequilibrium might explain the correlated functional status among segregating V segments, but an unknown experimental factor could not be ruled out. According to a later analysis, parvovirus B19, influenza, CMV and Epstein-Barr virus appeared linked to several top co-occurrence clusters. It was suggested by the authors that the approach could potentially be generalized to other disease states and immunological phenotypes. A further reported finding was that TCR beta sequences accurately predicted the HLA-A and HLA-B alleles for most subjects in the first cohort. When HLA alleles, especially DR and DQ, strongly co-occurred, TCR associations were difficult to assign to individual alleles. Some 15 rarely observed V segments, including chromosome 9 orphons, were excluded from the earlier analysis of just under 600 of the donors because counts were too low. In a later analysis, HLA-associated TCR beta chains were found to be more clonally expanded and to have lower generation probabilities than equally common non-associated chains. CMV serostatus was the only immune exposure information available for the cohort. Specific HLA alleles were associated with 15,000 to 20,000 TCR beta sequences at a false discovery rate of 0.05 in a later analysis. In a later genetic analysis, a missense DCLRE1C variant was associated with V-gene and J-gene trimming of TCR beta chains, and the association was replicated in an independent cohort. A cluster of highly shared sequence variants was judged likely to be a technical artifact of the sequencing pipeline. HLA typing was unavailable for some donors at each locus, so association tests used only the typed subset. In this cohort, only TCR beta chains were sequenced, and detectable features were limited by the absence of alpha or paired-chain data. An earlier analysis of approximately 500 of the donors showed that most TCR beta V segments appeared in productive rearrangements either about 90% or about 30% of the time, which broadly matched IMGT annotations. In the study, 150 to 200 TCR beta chains were listed as associated with cytomegalovirus. In vitro tests confirmed that three of the cytomegalovirus-associated TCR beta chains recognize cytomegalovirus antigens. Sequencing depth was assumed to be roughly uniform across donors in the presence/absence analyses, though that assumption may not hold. In a later analysis, the rate of TCR association differed among HLA loci, with DRB1 alleles having the most associated TCRs and HLA-C alleles having the fewest. Some IMGT-functional V segments, including TRBV6-2 and TRBV6-3, could not be distinguished by the 87-base-pair reads and were therefore excluded.

The CDR3, cysteine through phenylalanine, is 16 amino acids long. The retained sequence is limited to the CDR3, 48 bases, with the frame set at the first base. From a lookup of the germline V gene (reference sequence), CDR1 and CDR2 are LNHDA and SQIVND. Trimming costs V 4 bases and J 2 bases, and their ends lie 16 bases apart. The cohort consisted of 666 healthy bone marrow donors. At the time of sampling, every cohort member was nominally healthy, though immune exposures that went unrecorded were likely present. The donor was CMV seronegative and belonged to the group of 320 or so seronegative cohort members. A peripheral blood sample was provided by each donor, and peripheral blood mononuclear cells were used for TCR beta sequencing. Genomic DNA extraction from the blood cell samples was performed with the Qiagen DNeasy Blood Extraction Kit. Of note for this clone: The target of this receptor is not known. No much larger clonotype is one base removed from it; base qualities were not supplied.

Libraries were built with the immunoSEQ multiplex PCR assay. The multiplex PCR relied on a mix of 60 forward primers for TCR Vbeta segments and 13 reverse primers for TCR Jbeta segments. Amplification of the CDR3 region of rearranged TCR beta genes was performed with a multiplex PCR assay on genomic DNA. The amplified TCR beta libraries were sequenced on the Illumina HiSeq System as 87-base-pair reads. The original methods were these. A later analysis counted about 82 million unique TCR beta chains across the 600 to 850 repertoires, and around 9.9 million of these chains were shared by at least two donors. A nearest-neighbor algorithm error-corrected the raw reads and collapsed the reads into unique sequences, merging closely related sequences to remove PCR and sequencing errors. To assign V, D and J gene segments, CDR3 sequences were aligned to IMGT reference sequences. Each retained sequence needed at least a six-nucleotide match to both a V gene segment and a J gene segment. A rearrangement counted as productive if the CDR3 had no stop codons and remained in frame with V and J, and every other rearrangement counted as non-productive. CDR3 was defined according to IMGT convention as the region running from the second conserved V-encoded cysteine to the conserved J-encoded phenylalanine. The earlier analysis of about 530 of the donors excluded any sequence lacking an unambiguous match to a single V gene segment. In an earlier analysis of some 590 of the donors, a V segment was called functional when productive rearrangements were above 56.7%, and segregating when the standard deviation between donors exceeded 5%. A statistical classification framework was developed to diagnose cytomegalovirus status using the catalog of TCR beta chain sequences. In a later analysis, V and J genes were assigned by comparing TCR nucleotide sequences against IMGT/GENE-DB human TR gene sequences. The TCRdist pipeline was used in a later analysis to assign CDR3 sequences and most-parsimonious VDJ recombination scenarios. In a later analysis, each TCR beta chain was defined by its CDR3 amino acid sequence together with its V-gene family, and reads without a unique V-gene family were excluded. To address suspected cross-contamination and a sequencing artifact, a later analysis removed around 590 highly shared, low-generation-probability nucleotide sequences. A later analysis calculated a clonal expansion index for each public chain from normalized within-repertoire ranks of inferred template counts. In a later analysis, generation probabilities were computed using a VDJ recombination model fitted to out-of-frame rearrangements, and the results were checked against IGoR. In a later analysis, hypergeometric tests were used to score TCR-TCR, TCR-HLA and TCR-CMV co-occurrence, with a repertoire-size bias correction applied to TCR pairs. A later analysis estimated false discovery rates by permuting HLA or CMV assignments 20 times. A later analysis grouped co-occurring TCRs with DBSCAN, adding TCRdist sequence similarity when clustering within HLA-allele-positive subsets. Repertoires with fewer than 30,000 or more than 120,000 public chains, plus five repertoires with anomalous nucleotide sharing, were excluded from co-occurrence clustering. TCRdb re-hosts the immuneACCESS table, in-frame sequences only. Its copies lack some clones; in the studies checked, an unresolved V gene accounts for under half of them, and the cause for the rest is not known. V and J calls plus clone size are reproduced from that table; the DNA served to infer D and trimming. The sample records around 120,000 clones, around 85% of which are singletons. The top ten clonotypes cover more than 1.5% of the sample.

The sequence links TRBV19 to TRBJ2-3, and possibly TRBD2, on 6 matching bases. Sample: PBMCs. The receptor was derived from a boy aged 5-17 years in good health and CMV-seronegative. The CDR3 sequence is CASSRMAGPNTDTQYF. The DNA is TGTGCCAGTAGTAGGATGGCGGGACCTAACACAGATACGCAGTATTTT.